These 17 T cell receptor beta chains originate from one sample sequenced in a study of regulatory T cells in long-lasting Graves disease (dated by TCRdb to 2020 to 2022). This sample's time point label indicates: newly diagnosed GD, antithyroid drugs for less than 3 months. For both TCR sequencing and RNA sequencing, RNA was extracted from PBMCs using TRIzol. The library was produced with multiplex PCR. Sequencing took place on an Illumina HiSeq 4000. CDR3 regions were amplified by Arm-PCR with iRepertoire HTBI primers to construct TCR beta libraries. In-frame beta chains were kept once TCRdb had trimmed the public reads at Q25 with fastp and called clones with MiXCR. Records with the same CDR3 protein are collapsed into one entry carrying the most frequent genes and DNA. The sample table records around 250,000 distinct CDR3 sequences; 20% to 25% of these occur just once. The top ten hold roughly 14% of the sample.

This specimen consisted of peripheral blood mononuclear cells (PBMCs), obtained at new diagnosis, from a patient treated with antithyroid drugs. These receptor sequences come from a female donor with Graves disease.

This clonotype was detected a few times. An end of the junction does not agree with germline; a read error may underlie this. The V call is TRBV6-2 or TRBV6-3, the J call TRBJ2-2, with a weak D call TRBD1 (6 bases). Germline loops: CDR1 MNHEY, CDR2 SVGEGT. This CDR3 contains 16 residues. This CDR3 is CASSHDRLRQPGELSF. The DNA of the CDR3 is TGTGCCAGCAGCCACGACAGGCTAAGGCAGCCCGGGGAGCTGTCTTTT.

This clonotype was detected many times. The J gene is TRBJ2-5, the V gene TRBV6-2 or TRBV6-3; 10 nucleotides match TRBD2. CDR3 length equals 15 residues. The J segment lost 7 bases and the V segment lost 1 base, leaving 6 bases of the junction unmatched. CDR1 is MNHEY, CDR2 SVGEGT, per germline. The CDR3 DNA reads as TGTGCCAGCAGTTACTGGACTAGCGGCCGAGGGACCCAGTACTTC. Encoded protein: CASSYWTSGRGTQYF.

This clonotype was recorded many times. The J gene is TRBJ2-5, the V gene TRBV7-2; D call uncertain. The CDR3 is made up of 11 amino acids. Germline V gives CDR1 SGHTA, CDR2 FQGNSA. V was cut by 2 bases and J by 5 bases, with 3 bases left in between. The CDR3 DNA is TGTGCCAGCAGCTTAATGGAGACCCAGTACTTC. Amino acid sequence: CASSLMETQYF.

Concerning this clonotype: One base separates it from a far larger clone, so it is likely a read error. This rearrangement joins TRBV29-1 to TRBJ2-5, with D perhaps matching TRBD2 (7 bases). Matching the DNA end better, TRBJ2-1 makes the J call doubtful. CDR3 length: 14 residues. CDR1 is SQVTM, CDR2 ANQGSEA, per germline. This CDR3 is CSAGGRRGNNEQFF. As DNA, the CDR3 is TGCAGCGCTGGGGGGCGGCGGGGGAACAATGAGCAGTTCTTC.

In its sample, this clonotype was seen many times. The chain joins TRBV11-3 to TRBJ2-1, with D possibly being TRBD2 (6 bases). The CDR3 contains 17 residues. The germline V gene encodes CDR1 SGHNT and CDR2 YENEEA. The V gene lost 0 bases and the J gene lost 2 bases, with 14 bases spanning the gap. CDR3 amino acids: CASSLDRPGATYNEQFF. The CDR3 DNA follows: TGTGCCAGCAGCTTAGATCGGCCGGGAGCCACCTACAATGAGCAGTTCTTC.

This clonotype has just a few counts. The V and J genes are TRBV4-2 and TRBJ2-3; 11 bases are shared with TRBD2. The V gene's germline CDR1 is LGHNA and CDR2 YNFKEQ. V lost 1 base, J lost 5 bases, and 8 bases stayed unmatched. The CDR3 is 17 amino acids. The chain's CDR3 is CASSQGIAGGRRDTQYF. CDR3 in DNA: TGTGCCAGCAGCCAAGGGATAGCGGGGGGGCGGAGAGATACGCAGTATTTT.

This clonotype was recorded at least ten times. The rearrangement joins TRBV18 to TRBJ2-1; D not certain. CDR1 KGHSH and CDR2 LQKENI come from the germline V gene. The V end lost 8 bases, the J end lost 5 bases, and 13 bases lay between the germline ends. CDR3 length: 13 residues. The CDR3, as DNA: TGTGCCAGCAGCTTAGGCCAAAACAATGAGCAGTTCTTC. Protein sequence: CASSLGQNNEQFF.

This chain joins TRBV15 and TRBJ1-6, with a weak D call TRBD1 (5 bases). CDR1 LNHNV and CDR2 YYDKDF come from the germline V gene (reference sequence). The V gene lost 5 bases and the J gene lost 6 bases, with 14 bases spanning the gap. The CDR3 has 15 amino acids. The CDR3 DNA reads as TGTGCCACCAGCCCGAGAAGGGGCTCTAATTCACCCCTCCACTTT. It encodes CATSPRRGSNSPLHF.

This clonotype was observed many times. The CDR3 loop reads CASSLGQGVIGTGELFF. DNA for the CDR3: TGTGCCAGCAGCCTGGGACAGGGGGTGATAGGCACCGGGGAGCTGTTTTTT. V usage is TRBV6-1 and J usage is TRBJ2-2; 11 positions match TRBD1. Germline loops: CDR1 MNHNS, CDR2 SASEGT. With V trimmed by 6 bases and J by 4 bases, 10 bases remained unmatched. This CDR3 is 17 amino acids long.

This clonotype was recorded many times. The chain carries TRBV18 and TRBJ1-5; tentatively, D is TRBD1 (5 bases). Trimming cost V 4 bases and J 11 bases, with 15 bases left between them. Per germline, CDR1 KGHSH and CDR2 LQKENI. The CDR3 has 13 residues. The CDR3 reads CASSRDRSESQHF. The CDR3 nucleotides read TGTGCCAGCTCACGAGACAGATCAGAGTCCCAGCATTTT.

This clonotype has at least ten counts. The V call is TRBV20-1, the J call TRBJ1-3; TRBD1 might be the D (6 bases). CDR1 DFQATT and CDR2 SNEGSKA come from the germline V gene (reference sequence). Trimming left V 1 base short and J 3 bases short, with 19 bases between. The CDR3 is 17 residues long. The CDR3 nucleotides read TGCAGTGCTAGAGGTATTCTTCAGGGGAACGTTGGAAACACCATATATTTT. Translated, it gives CSARGILQGNVGNTIYF.

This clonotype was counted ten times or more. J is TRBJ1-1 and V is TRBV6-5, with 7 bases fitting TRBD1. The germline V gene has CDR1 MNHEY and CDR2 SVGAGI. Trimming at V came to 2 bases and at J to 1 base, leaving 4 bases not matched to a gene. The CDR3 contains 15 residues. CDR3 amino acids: CASSYETGWNTEAFF. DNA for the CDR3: TGTGCCAGCAGTTACGAGACAGGGTGGAACACTGAAGCTTTCTTT.

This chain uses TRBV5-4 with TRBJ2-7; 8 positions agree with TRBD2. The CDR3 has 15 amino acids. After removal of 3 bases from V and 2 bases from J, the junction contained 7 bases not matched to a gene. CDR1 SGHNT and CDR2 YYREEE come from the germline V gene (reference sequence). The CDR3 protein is CASSSGSGTPYEQYF. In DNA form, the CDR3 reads TGTGCCAGCAGCTCCGGTAGCGGGACCCCCTACGAGCAGTACTTC.

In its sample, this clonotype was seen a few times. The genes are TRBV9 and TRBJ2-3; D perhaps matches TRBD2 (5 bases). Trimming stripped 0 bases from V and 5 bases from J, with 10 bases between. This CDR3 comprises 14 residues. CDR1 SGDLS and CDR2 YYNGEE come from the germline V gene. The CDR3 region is CASSVVLSGDTQYF. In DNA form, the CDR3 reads TGTGCCAGCAGCGTAGTACTCAGCGGAGATACGCAGTATTTT.

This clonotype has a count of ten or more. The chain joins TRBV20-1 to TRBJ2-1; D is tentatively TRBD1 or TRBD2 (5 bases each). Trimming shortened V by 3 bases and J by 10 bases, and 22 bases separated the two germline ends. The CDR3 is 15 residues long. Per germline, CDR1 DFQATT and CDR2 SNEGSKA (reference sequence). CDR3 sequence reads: CSASEGRGTIKEQFF. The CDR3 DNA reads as TGCAGTGCTAGTGAAGGACGAGGGACGATTAAGGAGCAGTTCTTC.

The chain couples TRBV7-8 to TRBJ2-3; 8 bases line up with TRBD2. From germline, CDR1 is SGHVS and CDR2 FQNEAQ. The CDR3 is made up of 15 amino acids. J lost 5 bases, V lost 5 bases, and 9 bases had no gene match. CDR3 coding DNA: TGTGCCAGCAGCCAACACGGGGGGGAAATAGATACGCAGTATTTT. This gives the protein CASSQHGGEIDTQYF.

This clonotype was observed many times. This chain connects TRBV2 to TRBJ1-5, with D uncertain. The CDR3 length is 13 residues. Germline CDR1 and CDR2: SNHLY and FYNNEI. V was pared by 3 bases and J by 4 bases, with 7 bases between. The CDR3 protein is CASSENGNQPQHF. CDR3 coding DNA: TGTGCCAGCAGTGAGAACGGTAATCAGCCCCAGCATTTT. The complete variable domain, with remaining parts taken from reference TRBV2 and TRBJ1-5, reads EPEVTQTPSHQVTQMGQEVILRCVPISNHLYFYWYRQILGQKVEFLVSFYNNEISEKSEIFDDQFSVERPDGSNFTLKIRSTKLEDSAMYFCASSENGNQPQHFGDGTRLSIL.